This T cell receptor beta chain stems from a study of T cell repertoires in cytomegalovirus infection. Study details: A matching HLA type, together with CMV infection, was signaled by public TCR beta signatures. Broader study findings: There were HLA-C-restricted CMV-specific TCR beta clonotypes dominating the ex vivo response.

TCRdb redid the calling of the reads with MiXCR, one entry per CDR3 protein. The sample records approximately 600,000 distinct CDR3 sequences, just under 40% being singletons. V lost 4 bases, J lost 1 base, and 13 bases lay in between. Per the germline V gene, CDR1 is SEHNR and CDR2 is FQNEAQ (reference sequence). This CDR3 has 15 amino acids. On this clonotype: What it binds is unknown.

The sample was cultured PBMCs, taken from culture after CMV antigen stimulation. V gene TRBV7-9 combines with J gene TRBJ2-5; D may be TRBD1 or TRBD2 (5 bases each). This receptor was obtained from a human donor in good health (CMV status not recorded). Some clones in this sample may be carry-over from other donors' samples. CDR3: CASSSRDQLQETQYF. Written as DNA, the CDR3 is TGTGCCAGCAGCTCCCGGGACCAACTCCAAGAGACCCAGTACTTC. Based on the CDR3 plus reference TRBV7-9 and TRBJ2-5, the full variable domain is DTGVSQNPRHKITKRGQNVTFRCDPISEHNRLYWYRQTLGQGPEFLTYFQNEAQLEKSRLLSDRFSAERPKGSFSTLEIQRTEQGDSAMYLCASSSRDQLQETQYFGPGTRLLVL.